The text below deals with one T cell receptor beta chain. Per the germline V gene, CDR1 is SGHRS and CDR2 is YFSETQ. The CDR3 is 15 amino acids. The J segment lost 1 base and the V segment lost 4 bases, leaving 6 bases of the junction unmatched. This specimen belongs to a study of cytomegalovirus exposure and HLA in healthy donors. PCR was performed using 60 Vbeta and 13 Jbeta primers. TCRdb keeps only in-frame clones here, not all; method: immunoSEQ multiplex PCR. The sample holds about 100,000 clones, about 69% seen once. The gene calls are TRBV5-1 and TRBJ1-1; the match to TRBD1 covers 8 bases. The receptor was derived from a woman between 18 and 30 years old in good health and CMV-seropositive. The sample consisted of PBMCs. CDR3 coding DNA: TGCGCCAGCAGCAAAGTCGGACAGGGGAACACTGAAGCTTTCTTT. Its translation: CASSKVGQGNTEAFF. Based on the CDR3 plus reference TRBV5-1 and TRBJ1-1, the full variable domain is KAGVTQTPRYLIKTRGQQVTLSCSPISGHRSVSWYQQTPGQGLQFLFEYFSETQRNKGNFPGRFSGRQFSNSRSEMNVSTLELGDSALYLCASSKVGQGNTEAFFGQGTRLTVV.